This T cell receptor (beta chain) was profiled in a study of T cell changes during pregnancy in multiple sclerosis (dated by TCRdb to the late 2010s). Concerning the study at large: Changes in the T cell repertoire over the course of pregnancy were examined in this study in women with multiple sclerosis.

CDR1 SEHNR and CDR2 FQNEAQ were looked up in the germline V gene (reference sequence). The CDR3 goes from the cysteine to the phenylalanine over 16 residues. Just the 48-base CDR3 DNA is kept, in frame starting at base 1. Compared with germline, V lacks 3 bases and J lacks 0 bases; bases without a gene match: 6. In regard to this clone: Its antigen remains unidentified. Per-base quality was not reported, and no clone a single base away is much larger than it.

Libraries were built with the immunoSEQ multiplex PCR assay. TCRdb provides this immuneACCESS table in a form limited to in-frame rearrangements. Some clones are lacking; in checked studies, under half of them reflect an unresolved V gene, and why the rest are absent is not known. This sample holds 40,000 to 45,000 clones; nearly 90% were observed only once. The ten largest make up under 0.7% of the sample. The chain links TRBV7-9 with TRBJ2-3, with TRBD2 identical over 7 junction bases. The material was CD4+ T cells from peripheral blood mononuclear cells, obtained in the first trimester of pregnancy. The receptor's source is a female donor with multiple sclerosis, enrolled in a pregnancy study. The CDR3 sequence is CASSFGSGGSTDTQYF. The nucleotide sequence reads TGTGCCAGCAGCTTTGGATCGGGGGGAAGCACAGATACGCAGTATTTT.